These 17 T cell receptor beta chains came from one sample sequenced in a study of breast tumors, draining lymph nodes, adjacent tissues. Breast cancer patients provided tissue from their axillary draining lymph nodes. TCRdb re-analysed the multiplex PCR reads in MiXCR, keeping a single row per CDR3 protein. The repertoire consists of over 250,000 distinct CDR3 sequences, with 30% to 35% occurring once and the leading ten covering around 1%. The sequencing input was axillary lymph node tissue. The source is a female donor with breast cancer. Some clones in this sample may be carry-over from other donors' samples.

This clonotype showed up many times. This rearrangement joins TRBV20-1 to TRBJ2-2; 12 bases map to TRBD1. Unmatched junction bases numbered 11, after V lost 5 bases and J lost 4 bases. The germline CDR1 and CDR2 sequences are DFQATT and SNEGSKA (reference sequence). This CDR3 comprises 17 residues. CDR3 bases: TGCAGTGCTTTTATTCCGGGACAGGGGGCGGGCACCGGGGAGCTGTTTTTT. It codes for CSAFIPGQGAGTGELFF.

This clonotype was observed a few times. The rearrangement uses TRBV18 and TRBJ2-7, with TRBD2 matching 9 bases. Trimming at V came to 3 bases and at J to 4 bases, leaving 7 bases not matched to a gene. The germline gives CDR1 KGHSH, CDR2 LQKENI. The CDR3 is 15 residues long. This CDR3 reads CASSPAPGLAYEQYF. For the CDR3, the DNA is TGTGCCAGCTCACCCGCCCCGGGACTAGCTTACGAGCAGTACTTC.

About this clonotype itself: A much larger clone is a single base away; this may be a read error. The rearrangement joins TRBV5-1 to TRBJ2-3; D perhaps matches TRBD2 (5 bases). Germline loops: CDR1 SGHRS, CDR2 YFSETQ. Trimming cost V 1 base and J 4 bases, with 10 bases left between them. There are 14 residues in the CDR3. The CDR3 sequence: CASSLTGKPDTQYF. The DNA of the CDR3 is TGCGCCAGCAGCTTGACGGGGAAACCAGATACGCAGTATTTT.

At least ten counts were recorded for this clonotype. This sequence joins TRBV19 and TRBJ1-2; D unclear. CDR1 is LNHDA, CDR2 SQIVND, per germline (reference sequence). The CDR3 has 13 residues. Trimming cost V 4 bases and J 4 bases, with 10 bases left between them. Written as DNA, the CDR3 is TGTGCCAGTAGTACCATAGCTCCCTATGGCTACACCTTC. Protein product: CASSTIAPYGYTF.

Many counts were recorded for this clonotype. The chain couples TRBV20-1 to TRBJ1-4; D unclear. This CDR3 is built from 12 residues. Trimming removed 7 bases at V and 5 bases at J, with 11 bases between. The germline V gene has CDR1 DFQATT and CDR2 SNEGSKA (reference sequence). CDR3 region: CSGGRANEKLFF. The CDR3 coding sequence is TGCAGTGGGGGTAGGGCAAATGAAAAACTGTTTTTT.

This clonotype was observed at least ten times. The V gene is TRBV20-1, the J gene TRBJ1-5; 8 bases line up with TRBD1. Unmatched junction bases numbered 7, after V lost 6 bases and J lost 3 bases. Per the germline V gene, CDR1 is DFQATT and CDR2 is SNEGSKA (reference sequence). This CDR3 region has 14 residues. CDR3 DNA: TGCAGTGCAATGCAGGGGGCGGACAATCAGCCCCAGCATTTT. This encodes CSAMQGADNQPQHF.

This clonotype was detected many times. The genes are TRBV6-5 and TRBJ1-2; D is unclear. The CDR3 consists of 12 residues. Trimming took off 5 bases at V and 7 bases at J, with 11 bases between the two ends. CDR1 and CDR2 from the germline V gene are MNHEY and SVGAGI. CDR3 sequence: CASSTGPGGYTF. The CDR3 DNA reads as TGTGCCAGCAGTACTGGGCCTGGTGGCTACACCTTC.

V and J are TRBV2 and TRBJ2-6; 7 bases match TRBD2. V was pared by 6 bases and J by 0 bases, with 8 bases of the junction left unmatched. Germline CDR1 SNHLY, CDR2 FYNNEI. The CDR3 extends over 17 amino acids. The CDR3 loop reads CASRSLGGSSGANVLTF. The CDR3 DNA sequence: TGTGCCAGCAGATCTTTAGGCGGGAGCTCTGGGGCCAACGTCCTGACTTTC.

A word on this clonotype: A read error may be the cause here, since a much bigger clone is one base away. The chain joins TRBV11-2 to TRBJ2-2, with D possibly TRBD1 on 6 matching bases. Germline CDR1 is SGHAT and CDR2 is FQNNGV. This CDR3 contains 16 residues. Here the CDR3 DNA reads TGTGCCAGCAGCTTAGGCCCAGGGGCGAACGCCGGGGAGCTGTTTTTT. Encoded protein: CASSLGPGANAGELFF.

In the case of this clonotype: A read error may be the cause here, since a much bigger clone is one base away. J is TRBJ1-5 and V is TRBV5-1; 7 nucleotides align to TRBD1. The CDR3 is made up of 15 amino acids. With 0 bases clipped from V and 5 bases from J, the junction kept 5 bases outside the gene matches. Germline V gives CDR1 SGHRS, CDR2 YFSETQ. This CDR3 is CASSLGDSYDQPQHF. CDR3 coding DNA: TGCGCCAGCAGCTTGGGGGACAGTTACGATCAGCCCCAGCATTTT.

As for this clonotype: The junction departs from the called germline gene at one end, perhaps through a read error. The genes are TRBV10-3 and TRBJ2-1, with 9 bases matching TRBD1. The CDR3 has 16 amino acids. Looked up from germline, CDR1 is ENHRY and CDR2 is SYGVKD. CDR3 sequence (DNA): TGTGCCATCAGTGAGAGCCGGGACAGGGAATACAGTGAGCAGTTCTTC. This translates into CAISESRDREYSEQFF.

About this clonotype itself: Just one base apart from a much larger clone, this may be a read error. The conserved phenylalanine or tryptophan is not found at the CDR3 terminus, so this likely reflects a read error. The V call is TRBV6-5, the J call TRBJ2-5; D not resolved. The CDR3 totals 13 residues. The germline V and J ends were trimmed by 6 bases and 4 bases, with 12 bases remaining between them. CDR1 is MNHEY and CDR2 is SVGAGI in the germline V gene. For the CDR3, the DNA is TGTGCCAGCAGGGACCGCTACTCAGAGACCCAGTACCTC. Its translation is CASRDRYSETQYL.

V and J are TRBV15 and TRBJ1-3, with D possibly matching TRBD1 (6 bases). The V gene's germline CDR1 is LNHNV and CDR2 YYDKDF (reference sequence). The CDR3 spans 17 residues. Trimming pared 3 bases from V and 0 bases from J, leaving 15 bases between. CDR3 sequence reads: CATSSYTGGISGNTIYF. CDR3 coding DNA: TGTGCCACCAGCAGCTATACGGGGGGCATCTCTGGAAACACCATATATTTT.

This clonotype was counted many times. The gene calls are TRBV24-1 and TRBJ2-1; D is tentatively TRBD1 or TRBD2 (5 bases each). Trimming stripped 3 bases from V and 6 bases from J, with 20 bases between. Germline CDR1 and CDR2: KGHDR and SFDVKD. The CDR3 runs to 17 residues. The CDR3 protein is CATSDGTDRLSLNEQFF. The CDR3 DNA sequence: TGTGCCACCAGTGATGGGACGGACCGACTGAGCCTCAATGAGCAGTTCTTC.

V and J are TRBV29-1 and TRBJ2-5, with 12 bases aligning to TRBD2. J was trimmed by 2 bases and V by 6 bases; bases with no gene match: 1. Germline V lookup: CDR1 SQVTM, CDR2 ANQGSEA. The CDR3 has 13 amino acids. The CDR3 DNA reads as TGCAGCGTCGGACTAGCGGGGCAAGAGACCCAGTACTTC. Its translation: CSVGLAGQETQYF.

A note on this clonotype: A much larger clone sits a single nucleotide away, making a read error possible. This chain uses TRBV20-1 with TRBJ2-7, with 7 bases lining up with TRBD2. This CDR3 contains 13 residues. Germline values: CDR1 DFQATT, CDR2 SNEGSKA (reference sequence). V was pared by 5 bases and J by 2 bases, with 6 bases of the junction left unmatched. CDR3 DNA sequence: TGCAGTGCTCCGGGAGGCCCCGCCTACGAGCAGTACTTC. Translation: CSAPGGPAYEQYF.

This clonotype showed up just a few times. The chain joins TRBV15 to TRBJ1-1, with D unclear. V was trimmed by 1 base and J by 4 bases, leaving 13 bases between them. There are 15 residues in the CDR3. CDR1 LNHNV and CDR2 YYDKDF come from the germline V gene (reference sequence). CDR3 nucleotide sequence: TGTGCCACCAGCAGAGGAGGCTCGGGGAGCACTGAAGCTTTCTTT. This gives the protein CATSRGGSGSTEAFF.